This entry lists 9 T cell receptor beta chains sequenced from one sample in a study of T cells in Graves' hyperthyroidism and ophthalmopathy. TCR beta CDR3 region amplification was performed from RNA transcripts. With the HTBI primer set, the TCR CDR3 went through a first round of RT-PCR. TCRdb processed the multiplex PCR reads anew with MiXCR; each CDR3 protein has one entry. The profile shows roughly 500,000 distinct CDR3 sequences, about 46% of them singletons. Sequences were obtained from peripheral blood or thyroid tissue (not recorded which). The receptors were gathered from an adult woman with Graves' disease, either hyperthyroidism or ophthalmopathy (not recorded which).

The V call is TRBV10-3, the J call TRBJ2-7; the D gene is possibly TRBD2 (6 bases). CDR3 length equals 14 residues. Per germline, CDR1 ENHRY and CDR2 SYGVKD. The V and J ends lost 7 bases and 4 bases respectively, with 17 bases between them. This chain's CDR3 is CAIKSGDVSYEQYF. DNA of the CDR3: TGTGCCATCAAGTCGGGGGACGTCTCGTACGAGCAGTACTTC.

For this clonotype: The junction differs from germline at one of its ends, possibly a read error. The chain carries TRBV28 and TRBJ1-5; the D gene is possibly TRBD1 (6 bases). This CDR3 is 14 amino acids long. Germline CDR1 reads MDHEN; CDR2 reads SYDVKM. The CDR3 reads CATSSGGPRQPQHF. The CDR3 coding sequence is TGTGCCACCAGTTCCGGGGGGCCTCGTCAGCCCCAGCATTTT.

This sequence joins TRBV29-1 and TRBJ2-7; a possible D gene is TRBD2 (6 bases). The V gene's germline CDR1 is SQVTM and CDR2 ANQGSEA. There are 13 residues in the CDR3. This CDR3 reads CSVSGLGSYEQYF. In DNA, the CDR3 is TGCAGTGTCAGCGGGCTGGGCTCCTACGAGCAGTACTTC.

This clonotype was recorded many times. The genes are TRBV24-1 and TRBJ1-5; possible D gene TRBD1, 6 bases. The CDR3 covers 12 residues. V lost 3 bases to trimming and J lost 7 bases, with 6 bases between them. Germline loops: CDR1 KGHDR, CDR2 SFDVKD. This chain's CDR3 is CATSDQGQPQHF. DNA of the CDR3: TGTGCCACCAGTGATCAGGGGCAGCCCCAGCATTTT.

As regards this clonotype: The junction departs from germline at one end; a sequencing error may be responsible. This chain links TRBV7-2 with TRBJ1-2; D uncertain. Germline values: CDR1 SGHTA, CDR2 FQGNSA. This CDR3 has 14 amino acids. For the CDR3, the DNA is TGTGCCAGCAGCCTAGCCGGGGAGAACTATGGCTACACCTTC. It yields the protein CASSLAGENYGYTF.

V is TRBV29-1 and J is TRBJ2-5, with D perhaps TRBD1 (6 bases). V was clipped by 8 bases and J by 7 bases, with 14 bases between them. The CDR3 totals 11 residues. Germline lookup yields CDR1 SQVTM and CDR2 ANQGSEA. The CDR3 spells CSREGVGTQYF. The CDR3 DNA reads as TGCAGCCGAGAGGGGGTGGGGACCCAGTACTTC.

On this clonotype: Given a much more abundant clone one base away, this may be a read error. V gene TRBV20-1 combines with J gene TRBJ2-5; 9 nucleotides match TRBD1. The V and J ends lost 6 bases and 7 bases, in that order; junction bases with no gene match: 3. From germline, CDR1 is DFQATT and CDR2 SNEGSKA (reference sequence). This CDR3 has 11 residues. The DNA of the CDR3 is TGCAGTGCAAACAGGGGGCGGACCCAGTACTTC. It yields the protein CSANRGRTQYF.

This clonotype was found many times. The chain is built from TRBV4-1 and TRBJ2-5; 12 bases match TRBD2. Germline V gene data show CDR1 as MGHRA and CDR2 as YSYEKL. CDR3 length equals 16 residues. Trimming took 4 bases from V and 2 from J; bases not matched to a gene: 5. The CDR3: CASSRLAGVGQETQYF. DNA of the CDR3: TGCGCCAGCAGCCGACTAGCGGGAGTTGGGCAAGAGACCCAGTACTTC.

The V call is TRBV10-3, the J call TRBJ1-1; 7 nucleotides match TRBD1. Unmatched junction bases numbered 2, after V lost 2 bases and J lost 5 bases. Germline CDR1 reads ENHRY; CDR2 reads SYGVKD. The CDR3 runs to 13 residues. The CDR3 loop reads CAISEQGGTEAFF. In DNA form, the CDR3 reads TGTGCCATCAGTGAGCAGGGGGGGACTGAAGCTTTCTTT.